The rows below give T cell receptor beta chains drawn from one sample of a study of T cell clonotyping in hematopoietic cell transplantation. Assay used: immunoSEQ multiplex PCR; TCRdb lists only in-frame clones, some missing. Of approximately 2,000 clones in the sample, about 95% were seen once. Material for sequencing was peripheral blood mononuclear cells. These receptors were taken from a man aged 45-60 years in good health. Some clones in this sample may be carry-over from other donors' samples. Each CDR3 is given with its conserved first and last residue. A D gene is named only where the DNA matches it firmly. Size values are once, few and many counts, or a class for expanded clones, and some rows have none.

J	V	size	D	CDR3
TRBJ1-4	TRBV5-1	once	.	CASSPAPNEKLFF
TRBJ2-7	TRBV9	.	.	CASSVEGADSYEQYF
TRBJ2-7	TRBV7-9	few	TRBD2	CASSLTSGGPDSYEQYF
TRBJ2-7	TRBV9	.	.	CASSSVGDEQYF
TRBJ2-3	TRBV28	.	.	CASSFGGADTQYF
TRBJ1-4	TRBV30	.	.	CAWNGQGRSEKLFF
TRBJ1-1	TRBV30	.	.	CAWNRNTEAFF
TRBJ2-1	TRBV19	.	TRBD1	CASTRGYRDRGYNEQFF
TRBJ1-2	TRBV4-1	.	.	CASSQAGGYTF
TRBJ2-3	TRBV4-2	.	.	CASSHPGDTQYF
TRBJ1-6	TRBV11-2	.	TRBD1	CASSARDRGNSPLHF
TRBJ1-6	TRBV6-5	.	TRBD1	CASSRQGGNSPLHF
TRBJ1-3	TRBV7-2	.	.	CASSYRSRNTIYF
TRBJ2-7	TRBV5-1	.	.	CASSTPGEQYF
TRBJ1-5	TRBV10-3	once	TRBD1	CAISRDRGANQPQHF
TRBJ2-5	TRBV5-4	.	TRBD2	CASSDTSGGRGETQYF
TRBJ2-7	TRBV7-2	.	.	CASSSIPWEQYF
TRBJ1-3	TRBV27	.	.	CASSPDGSSGNTIYF
TRBJ1-6	TRBV6-6	.	TRBD1	CASSYDRGFGSPLHF
TRBJ2-3	TRBV7-6	.	.	CASSLGGPDTQYF
TRBJ2-7	TRBV19	.	.	CASSTQRSYEQYF
TRBJ1-6	TRBV30	.	.	CAWRSMGNSPLHF
TRBJ1-2	TRBV9	.	.	CASSTSTLLLGYTF
TRBJ1-1	TRBV5-1	.	TRBD1	CASSLQGEFTEAFF
TRBJ1-3	TRBV5-1	.	.	CASSLAGAQRLSGNTIYF
TRBJ2-1	TRBV18	once	.	CASSSGTAFNEQFF
TRBJ2-7	TRBV30	once	TRBD2	CAGGEDYEQYF
TRBJ1-2	TRBV7-9	.	.	CASSLKGRQEMNYGYTF
TRBJ2-6	TRBV28	.	.	CASSSGANVLTF
TRBJ2-1	TRBV25-1	.	.	CASSEFGESDEQFF
TRBJ2-1	TRBV10-3	.	.	CAIRESEGGSYNEQFF
TRBJ2-7	TRBV25-1	once	TRBD1	CASSEQGAEEQYF
TRBJ1-4	TRBV30	.	TRBD1	CAWGGQETNEKLFF
TRBJ1-6	TRBV6-6	.	.	CASSYTGIGRNSPLHF
TRBJ2-3	TRBV4-3	.	.	CASSQASDASTDTQYF
TRBJ2-3	TRBV4-2	.	TRBD1	CASSPGQGRGADTQYF
TRBJ2-7	TRBV6-1	.	.	CASARALYEQYF
TRBJ2-7	TRBV6-1	few	.	CASSEAERIPSYEQYF
TRBJ2-7	TRBV5-5	.	.	CASSLKVDEQYF
TRBJ2-1	TRBV6-6	.	.	CASSPGGPNNEQFF
TRBJ1-2	TRBV7-2	once	.	CASSLVGTGGKIGYTF
TRBJ2-5	TRBV18	.	TRBD2	CASSPRTSSQGTQYF
TRBJ1-4	TRBV5-1	.	TRBD1	CASSPSTGGDEKLFF
TRBJ1-2	TRBV19	.	TRBD1	CASSIAGGGYTF
TRBJ1-1	TRBV5-1	.	.	CASRRTANTEAFF
TRBJ1-2	TRBV19	.	TRBD1	CASSNSGTGDGYTF
TRBJ1-2	TRBV6-5	.	.	CASSYLTGEDGYTF
TRBJ2-7	TRBV28	.	.	CASSFQGGGHEQYF
TRBJ2-2	TRBV9	few	TRBD1	CASSVRRDRANTGELFF
TRBJ2-2	TRBV4-3	.	.	CASSLWGSNTGELFF
TRBJ2-3	TRBV7-8	.	.	CASSPWTTTDTQYF
TRBJ1-1	TRBV4-2	.	.	CASRKTEMNTEAFF
TRBJ2-7	TRBV9	.	.	CASSVEQGGLGQYF
TRBJ2-7	TRBV27	few	.	CASSSSGRGEQYF
TRBJ2-3	TRBV4-3	.	TRBD1	CASSQDSGQGPDTQYF
TRBJ2-3	TRBV9	.	TRBD2	CASSHPDSGSGDTDTQYF
TRBJ2-7	TRBV7-6	few	.	CASSGGHEQYF